The clone carrying this T cell receptor (beta chain) was found many times. What it binds is unknown. Scientists amplified the TCR beta CDR3 regions from RNA transcripts. First-round RT-PCR used HTBI primers; second-round multiplex PCR followed. A single record per CDR3 protein comes from TCRdb applying MiXCR to the multiplex PCR reads. The sample consists of approximately 150,000 distinct CDR3 sequences, around 39% of them appearing once. V lost 6 bases, J lost 2 bases, and 16 bases lay in between. The CDR3 is 15 amino acids. In germline, CDR1 is MNHEY, CDR2 SVGEGT. This entry is derived from a study of Graves' ophthalmopathy and Graves' hyperthyroidism. Study information: Ahead of any treatment, peripheral blood was obtained at the initial diagnosis. Study-level points and caveats: The model predicted progression of ophthalmopathy with a sensitivity of roughly 71%, and its specificity was around 72%. Clonotypes were expanded in thyroid at above 0.001 frequency, and most also appeared in blood.

The rearrangement joins TRBV6-2 or TRBV6-3 to TRBJ2-5; no clear D. This receptor was obtained from a young man with Graves' ophthalmopathy. The sequenced material came from peripheral blood. Here the CDR3 DNA reads TGTGCCAGCAGACCCCCAACGTTTGCGCAAGAGACCCAGTACTTC. It is translated as CASRPPTFAQETQYF.